This TCR beta chain was sequenced during a study of OX40 agonist ivuxolimab in advanced cancers. Study as a whole: Ivuxolimab, which is an agonistic anti-OX40 (CD134) antibody, was administered to the patients. Study findings and constraints: The authors did not determine the antigen specificity of the expanded peripheral T cells. With doses of 0.1-3.0 mg/kg, partial responders showed among the lowest clonal expansion.

TCRdb's table, derived via immunoSEQ multiplex PCR, lists solely in-frame clones and lacks some. Among tens of thousands of clones, 89% were seen once, and the ten largest hold 9% to 10%. Sampled blood was obtained at baseline, cycle 4 day 1, and cycle 7 day 1. A remark on this clone: Its antigen is still unknown.

The sequence was collected from an adult with an advanced solid tumor such as melanoma, head and neck, liver or kidney cancer. The source material was CD4+ or CD8+ T cells sorted from blood, sampled in a trial of the OX40 agonist ivuxolimab.

Here the CDR3 DNA reads TGTGCCAGCAGCTTAGTAGTTAGCTCCTATAATTCACCCCTCCACTTT. Its protein is CASSLVVSSYNSPLHF. The chain couples TRBV7-9 to TRBJ1-6; D is unclear. V was cut by 1 base and J by 0 bases, with 7 bases left in between. The CDR3 is made up of 16 amino acids. CDR1 is SEHNR, CDR2 FQNEAQ, per germline (reference sequence). The full variable domain, rest sourced from reference TRBV7-9 and TRBJ1-6, is DTGVSQNPRHKITKRGQNVTFRCDPISEHNRLYWYRQTLGQGPEFLTYFQNEAQLEKSRLLSDRFSAERPKGSFSTLEIQRTEQGDSAMYLCASSLVVSSYNSPLHFGNGTRLTVT.